Listed here is a single T cell receptor beta chain. When the RNA was reverse transcribed, random hexamers were used with an input of about 0.45 to 1 ug. immunoSEQ multiplex PCR amplified TCR beta CDR3 across 54 Vbeta, 13 Jbeta. TCRdb reprocessed the immunoSEQ multiplex PCR reads via MiXCR and lists one record per CDR3 protein. This table has roughly 200,000 distinct CDR3 sequences, 85% to 95% appearing once. The data were obtained in a study of CD8 T cells in Susac syndrome. This CDR3 is built from 9 residues. Trimming shortened V by 6 bases and J by 6 bases, and 5 bases separated the two germline ends. Looked up from germline, CDR1 is SQVTM and CDR2 is ANQGSEA. Sequencing of TCR beta covered CD8+ and CD4+ T cells obtained from blood.

The TCR was taken from a human donor in good health. V usage is TRBV29-1 and J usage is TRBJ1-2; D is undetermined. The specimen was CD4+ T cells from PBMCs. The CDR3 DNA reads as TGCAGCGTCTCTCATGGCTACACCTTC. It is translated as CSVSHGYTF.